These T cell receptor beta chains were read from a single sample in a study of blood T cell repertoires in COVID-19. Data came from immunoSEQ multiplex PCR; TCRdb stores just in-frame clones and leaves some out. The sample contains roughly 290,000 clones, over 80% of which appear only once. The specimen sequenced was peripheral blood. The receptor source for this set is a woman in her forties or fifties with active or convalescent COVID-19. CDR3s leave out the opening cysteine and the closing phenylalanine or tryptophan. Fields, in order: clone size, V gene, J gene, CDR3 protein. Clone size, where shown, is once, few, many, or a class for clones that have expanded.

size: many; V: TRBV28; J: TRBJ2-2; CDR3: ASAGGWDTGELF
size: -; V: TRBV3-1/TRBV3-2; J: TRBJ2-1; CDR3: ASSGGGTSGYNEQF
size: -; V: TRBV7-3; J: TRBJ2-7; CDR3: ASSKSGGSIDEQY
size: -; V: TRBV7-6; J: TRBJ2-1; CDR3: ASSLAVGGSRYEQF
size: -; V: TRBV6-5; J: TRBJ2-7; CDR3: ASSTQFGLVEQY
size: many; V: TRBV6-4; J: TRBJ2-2; CDR3: ASSTSGDTGELF
size: -; V: TRBV7-9; J: TRBJ1-2; CDR3: ASSPGTGGIGYT
size: -; V: TRBV5-1; J: TRBJ2-7; CDR3: ASSLGRGRNYEQY
size: -; V: TRBV30; J: TRBJ1-2; CDR3: AWSVQVTDYGYT
size: -; V: TRBV5-1; J: TRBJ2-3; CDR3: ASSFGDTQY
size: -; V: TRBV30; J: TRBJ2-7; CDR3: AWSGDSSYEQY
size: -; V: TRBV5-1; J: TRBJ1-1; CDR3: ASSPGTGGFTEAF
size: -; V: TRBV28; J: TRBJ1-1; CDR3: GARGGTEAF
size: -; V: TRBV9; J: TRBJ2-1; CDR3: ASSVANGGPEQF
size: -; V: TRBV20-1; J: TRBJ1-2; CDR3: SASGTGSIYGYT
size: few; V: TRBV3-1/TRBV3-2; J: TRBJ1-2; CDR3: ASSPLAGFGYT
size: -; V: TRBV19; J: TRBJ2-7; CDR3: ASSARGTSGTGEQY
size: -; V: TRBV9; J: TRBJ2-5; CDR3: ASSSPGLAGKETQY
size: once; V: TRBV5-6; J: TRBJ1-1; CDR3: ASSLVQGGTEAF
size: -; V: TRBV5-3; J: TRBJ1-3; CDR3: ARSHDRGNTIY
size: -; V: TRBV12-3/TRBV12-4; J: TRBJ1-2; CDR3: ASSRQGAYGYT
size: -; V: TRBV27; J: TRBJ1-1; CDR3: ASRIPGSEAF
size: -; V: TRBV5-4; J: TRBJ1-1; CDR3: ASSWGHRVMNTEAF
size: -; V: TRBV7-9; J: TRBJ2-1; CDR3: ASSTRAGGHNEQF
size: -; V: TRBV4-1; J: TRBJ1-1; CDR3: ASSQERNSKPEAF
size: -; V: TRBV18; J: TRBJ2-7; CDR3: ASSQGTSGALGYEQY
size: -; V: TRBV6-2/TRBV6-3; J: TRBJ2-3; CDR3: ASSSGLAGWGDTQY
size: -; V: TRBV5-1; J: TRBJ2-1; CDR3: ASRLAGGRYNEQF
size: -; V: TRBV28; J: TRBJ1-2; CDR3: ASSFLRIGPREKRGNYGYT
size: -; V: TRBV6-5; J: TRBJ2-7; CDR3: ASSPLGRRNEQY
size: -; V: TRBV6-1; J: TRBJ1-1; CDR3: ASSENTVEAF
size: -; V: TRBV5-1; J: TRBJ1-1; CDR3: ASSTQGQGSTEAF
size: -; V: TRBV5-5; J: TRBJ1-2; CDR3: ASSLGDSLNYGYT
size: -; V: TRBV3-1/TRBV3-2; J: TRBJ1-2; CDR3: ASSQDTGYYGYT